This TCR beta chain was sequenced in a study of T cell responses to AZD1222 COVID-19 vaccine. Here immunoSEQ multiplex PCR was the method, and the copy in TCRdb shows in-frame clones only, minus some. This sample contains 150,000 or so clones. V was shortened by 0 bases and J by 3 bases, with 11 bases between the two germline ends. The CDR3 is 14 residues long. In germline, CDR1 is GTSNPN, CDR2 SVGIG (reference sequence). The TCR comes from an adult in good health. The sequenced sample was peripheral blood. The chain uses TRBV30 and TRBJ1-1; D possibly corresponds to TRBD1 (5 bases). As DNA, the CDR3 is TGTGCCTGGAGTGTAGGGGTGGGGGACACTGAAGCTTTCTTT. It specifies CAWSVGVGDTEAFF.